This entry describes one T cell receptor (beta chain). Its antigen is not identified. Profiled with immunoSEQ multiplex PCR; TCRdb holds only in-frame clones, not every one. The top ten hold 3.5% to 5% of the sample, which has some 19,000 clones, about nine tenths seen once. The CDR3 has 15 residues. From germline, CDR1 is LNHDA and CDR2 SQIVND (reference sequence). Between the trimmed V and J ends, which lost 7 bases and 6 bases, there was a span of 21 bases. This sample is part of a study of T cells in localized non-small cell lung cancer. Whole-study results and caveats: Peak T cell clonality was found in uninvolved adjacent lung, exceeding tumor. Only one tumor region went through sequencing, so heterogeneity may still be there.

This rearrangement joins TRBV19 to TRBJ1-1; weak D call: TRBD1 (5 bases). This specimen was peripheral blood, taken before any cancer treatment. The TCR sequence derives from a male donor older than 55 with stage I squamous cell lung carcinoma. CDR3 loop: CASIPTAFWGAEAFF. The CDR3 coding sequence is TGTGCCAGTATTCCAACGGCCTTTTGGGGGGCTGAAGCTTTCTTT.